This record concerns one T cell receptor (beta chain) sequence. Per the authors' pipeline: Amplification from reference gene primers served as the basis for estimated nucleated cell counts. Some clones are missing from TCRdb's copy, which holds only in-frame ones; the method was immunoSEQ multiplex PCR. D and trimming were read from the DNA, whereas the V and J calls and clone size are those reported in that table. This table has about 58,000 clones, 90% appearing once. The sample belongs to a study of blood T cell repertoires in COVID-19. As for the study in general: There were acute and convalescent COVID-19 samples, and they came from the United States, Italy and Spain. The cDNA or gDNA used as material had been derived from T cells, B-cell-depleted T cells, or PBMCs.

This CDR3 region has 15 residues. The V gene lost 0 bases and the J gene lost 6 bases, with 11 bases spanning the gap. The germline V gene encodes CDR1 LGHNA and CDR2 YSLEER. The material sequenced was peripheral blood. The chain has TRBV4-3 and TRBJ2-2, with D possibly matching TRBD2 (6 bases). The sequence was obtained from a man between 60 and 75 years old with active COVID-19. CDR3 sequence: CASSQERGLAGELFF. CDR3 DNA: TGCGCCAGCAGCCAAGAGCGGGGATTGGCCGGGGAGCTGTTTTTT.